This paragraph reports one TCR beta chain. This clonotype was detected a few times. Its antigen has not been determined. No clone much larger than this one lies a single base away; base qualities are absent. Set within a cohort of healthcare workers in London, UK, this nested case-control study involved weekly PCR testing of nasopharyngeal swabs along with blood sampling. Between 23 and 31 March 2020, the week of the UK lockdown, healthcare workers were enrolled and then followed up weekly for as long as 16 weeks. The sample comes from a study of early T cells in non-severe SARS-CoV-2 infection (dated by TCRdb to the early 2020s). Context from the whole study: Bulk RNA from unsorted whole blood was used for TCR sequencing, so alpha and beta chains could not be paired.

Library preparation used 5' RACE. The data were produced on a NextSeq 500. To correct for sequencing error and PCR bias, the TCR library protocol tagged individual cDNA molecules with unique molecular identifiers. TCR alpha and beta chains were both sequenced, and the abundances of alpha and beta sequences in each sample were closely correlated with each other. Per the source publication's procedure: Decombinator V4 was used to perform V gene, J gene and CDR3 annotation of TCR sequences. Expanded TCRs were defined as changing significantly between any two time points under a Poisson model with p below 0.0001. TCR abundances were normalised to the total number of TCRs sequenced per sample and were expressed as counts per million. TRAV1-2 paired with TRAJ12, TRAJ20 or TRAJ33 defined MAIT TCRs, while TRAV10 paired with TRAJ18 defined iNKT TCRs. A search of VDJdb, accessed on 1 November 2021, was run for TCRs annotated to CMV, EBV and SARS-CoV-2, with TCRs annotated for multiple antigens excluded. In-frame beta chains were kept once TCRdb had trimmed the public reads at Q25 with fastp and called clones with MiXCR. Every distinct CDR3 protein forms one entry, paired with its most common genes and DNA. The V and J calls and clone size are TCRdb's, not the authors'. Here the sample has 86,000 or so distinct CDR3 sequences; over 12% occur a single time. Roughly 3% of the sample goes to the ten largest clones.

General conclusions and limits of the study: VDJdb matching was skewed toward anti-spike CD8 responses, so virus-specific expansions were likely underestimated and private and CD4 specificities were missed.

The V end loses 0 bases and the J end loses 2 bases, and a stretch of 4 bases separates them. The CDR3 has 13 amino acids, counting the end cysteine and phenylalanine. Left in the record is the CDR3 DNA by itself, 39 bases read in frame from the first base. Reading the germline V gene gives CDR1 SGDLS and CDR2 YYNGEE. The chain links TRBV9 with TRBJ2-3; there is no confident call for the D gene. The sequence was obtained from an adult who was a healthcare worker with PCR-confirmed SARS-CoV-2 infection or an uninfected control (not recorded which). Sequenced: whole blood. The CDR3 protein is CASSVAPTDTQYF. The nucleotides read TGTGCCAGCAGCGTAGCCCCCACAGATACGCAGTATTTT.